What follows describes a single T cell receptor (beta chain). Its antigen is not known. This sample is part of a study of T cell responses to AZD1222 COVID-19 vaccine. Study-wide results and caveats: Spike-wide vaccine-associated CD4 TCRs dominated at 160-218 and 743-854. Breadth and depth of Spike-specific TCRs rose after two AZD1222 doses. Sampling captured repertoires only after the peak T cell response. The sample set comprised mostly white British donors with more females, and clonal diversity was possibly underestimated.

The CDR3 spans 12 residues. CDR1 SNHLY and CDR2 FYNNEI come from the germline V gene. V shed 2 bases and J shed 5 bases, with 6 bases lying between them. Here immunoSEQ multiplex PCR was the method, and the copy in TCRdb shows in-frame clones only, minus some. The sample lists roughly 70,000 clones; around nine tenths were seen once. The receptor comes from an adult who received the AZD1222 COVID-19 vaccine. The rearrangement uses TRBV2 and TRBJ1-2; D remains unclear. This material consisted of peripheral blood, taken 28 days after the second AZD1222 dose. CDR3 sequence reads: CASSETIYGYTF. For the CDR3, the DNA is TGTGCCAGCAGTGAAACTATTTATGGCTACACCTTC.